This is a list of T cell receptor beta chains from one sample in a study of cytomegalovirus exposure and HLA in healthy donors. The data were produced by immunoSEQ multiplex PCR, yet TCRdb's version contains in-frame clones alone and is incomplete. This table has 85,000 to 100,000 clones, approximately 72% appearing once. The sample was PBMCs. These receptors all stem from a woman in her thirties or forties in good health and CMV-seropositive. Each CDR3 is given without its conserved first and last residue. The size entry is marked missing in some rows and otherwise reads once, few, many or a size class.

abundance	v_gene	j_gene	CDR3aa
.	TRBV5-1	TRBJ2-1	ASSLLTNPYNEQF
.	TRBV6-6	TRBJ2-1	ASLGLAGLYEQF
few	TRBV5-6	TRBJ2-3	ASNRGTGVKTDTQY
few	TRBV2	TRBJ2-7	ASRRASGSVYEQY
.	TRBV14	TRBJ2-2	ASSQAGGVHGELF
.	TRBV27	TRBJ1-5	ASSLTLFRPQH
.	TRBV7-9	TRBJ2-5	ASSISGREETQY
.	TRBV7-8	TRBJ2-1	ASSLGLGAEQF
.	TRBV6-5	TRBJ2-7	ASRTGTGVYEQY
.	TRBV4-2	TRBJ2-1	ASSQDIGREGGYNEQF
.	TRBV19	TRBJ2-2	ASSGTNTGELF
.	TRBV4-2	TRBJ2-3	ASSQGIAGRGTDTQY
.	TRBV2	TRBJ2-5	ATQGAGETQY
.	TRBV29-1	TRBJ2-7	SVERTSGRGTYEQY
.	TRBV28	TRBJ1-5	ASRPKATGGNQPQH
.	TRBV7-9	TRBJ1-1	ASSLAGRGRNTEAF
few	TRBV6-6	TRBJ1-4	ASQGSFVQLF
once	TRBV20-1	TRBJ2-7	SARGVSEQY
few	TRBV19	TRBJ2-1	ASSILAEVYNEQF
.	TRBV6-4	TRBJ2-2	ASSDSAGGHGGELF
once	TRBV4-1	TRBJ2-2	ASSQATLNTGELF
.	TRBV5-1	TRBJ1-3	ASSLDGHSVGGGNTIY
.	TRBV5-1	TRBJ1-1	ASSYNTGGLTEAF
few	TRBV4-2	TRBJ2-5	ASSPGQQETQY
.	TRBV18	TRBJ2-2	ASSLNRGADTGELF
.	TRBV27	TRBJ1-4	ASSPLQGTNEKLF
.	TRBV11-2	TRBJ2-7	ASSLDSASGRQEQY